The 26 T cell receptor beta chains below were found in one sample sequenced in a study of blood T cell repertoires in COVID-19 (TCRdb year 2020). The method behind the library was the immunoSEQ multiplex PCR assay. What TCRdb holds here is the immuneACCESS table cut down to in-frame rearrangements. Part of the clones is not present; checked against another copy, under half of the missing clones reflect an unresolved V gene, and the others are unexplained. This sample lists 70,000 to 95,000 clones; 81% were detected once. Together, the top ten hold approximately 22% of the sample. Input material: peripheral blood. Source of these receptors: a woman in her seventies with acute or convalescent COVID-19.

CDR3 sequence (DNA): TGTGCCAGCAGACCAGGGGGAAATATGAACACTGAAGCTTTCTTT. Residues: CASRPGGNMNTEAFF. This chain connects TRBV7-9 to TRBJ1-1; 7 positions agree with TRBD1. The trim removed 6 bases at V and 0 bases at J, leaving 7 bases unmatched. Looked up from germline, CDR1 is SEHNR and CDR2 is FQNEAQ (reference sequence). The CDR3 has 15 amino acids.

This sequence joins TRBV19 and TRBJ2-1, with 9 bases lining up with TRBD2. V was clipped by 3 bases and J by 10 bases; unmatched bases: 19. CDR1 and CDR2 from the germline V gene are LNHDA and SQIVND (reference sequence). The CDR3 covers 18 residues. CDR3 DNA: TGTGCCAGTAGTATTGGTGTGGTGGGACTAGCCATATCATTAGAGCAGTTCTTC. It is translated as CASSIGVVGLAISLEQFF. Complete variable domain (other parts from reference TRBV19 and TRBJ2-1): DGGITQSPKYLFRKEGQNVTLSCEQNLNHDAMYWYRQDPGQGLRLIYYSQIVNDFQKGDIAEGYSVSREKKESFPLTVTSAQKNPTAFYLCASSIGVVGLAISLEQFFGPGTRLTVL.

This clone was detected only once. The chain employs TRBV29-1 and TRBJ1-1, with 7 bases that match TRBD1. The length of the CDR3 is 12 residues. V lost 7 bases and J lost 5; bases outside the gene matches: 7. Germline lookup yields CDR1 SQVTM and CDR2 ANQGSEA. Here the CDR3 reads CSAVTGWTEAFF. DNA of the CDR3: TGCAGCGCTGTGACAGGGTGGACTGAAGCTTTCTTT.

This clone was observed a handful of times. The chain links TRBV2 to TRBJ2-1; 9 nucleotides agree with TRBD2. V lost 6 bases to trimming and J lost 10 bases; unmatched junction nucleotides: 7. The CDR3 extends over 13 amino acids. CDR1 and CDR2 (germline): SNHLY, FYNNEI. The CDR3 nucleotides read TGTGCCAGCAGGGCGGGAGGGCCCGCCGAGCAGTTCTTC. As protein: CASRAGGPAEQFF.

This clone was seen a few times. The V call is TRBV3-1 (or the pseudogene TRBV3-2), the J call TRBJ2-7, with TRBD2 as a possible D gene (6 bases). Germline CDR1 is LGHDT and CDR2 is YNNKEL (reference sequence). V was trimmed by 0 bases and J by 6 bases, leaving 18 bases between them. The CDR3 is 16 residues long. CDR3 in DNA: TGTGCCAGCAGCCAAGATCCCCGCCCCATGGGGGGCGAGCAGTACTTC. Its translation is CASSQDPRPMGGEQYF.

The CDR3: CATSTVRAGQPQHF. The CDR3, as DNA: TGTGCCACCAGCACTGTTAGGGCGGGTCAGCCCCAGCATTTT. This chain links TRBV15 with TRBJ1-5; D ambiguous. The CDR3 has 14 residues. V gave up 4 bases and J gave up 6 bases, with 13 bases separating them. Germline-derived CDR1 and CDR2 are LNHNV and YYDKDF (reference sequence). Supplemented by reference TRBV15 and TRBJ1-5, the full variable domain reads DAMVIQNPRYQVTQFGKPVTLSCSQTLNHNVMYWYQQKSSQAPKLLFHYYDKDFNNEADTPDNFQSRRPNTSFCFLDIRSPGLGDTAMYLCATSTVRAGQPQHFGDGTRLSIL.

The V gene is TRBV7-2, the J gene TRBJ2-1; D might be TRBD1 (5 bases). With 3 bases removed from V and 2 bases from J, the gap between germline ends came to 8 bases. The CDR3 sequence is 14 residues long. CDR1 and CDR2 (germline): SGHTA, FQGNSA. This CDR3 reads CASSFGRAYNEQFF. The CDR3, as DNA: TGTGCCAGCAGCTTCGGCAGGGCCTACAATGAGCAGTTCTTC.

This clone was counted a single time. The CDR3 DNA is TGTGCCAGCAGCGGGCGGTGGGGCAATCAGCCCCAGCATTTT. Protein: CASSGRWGNQPQHF. V gene TRBV9 combines with J gene TRBJ1-5; D gene unclear. Trimming pared 3 bases from V and 2 bases from J, leaving 9 bases between. The CDR3 sequence is 14 residues long. Germline CDR1 and CDR2: SGDLS and YYNGEE. Supplemented by reference TRBV9 and TRBJ1-5, the full variable domain reads DSGVTQTPKHLITATGQRVTLRCSPRSGDLSVYWYQQSLDQGLQFLIQYYNGEERAKGNILERFSAQQFPDLHSELNLSSLELGDSALYFCASSGRWGNQPQHFGDGTRLSIL.

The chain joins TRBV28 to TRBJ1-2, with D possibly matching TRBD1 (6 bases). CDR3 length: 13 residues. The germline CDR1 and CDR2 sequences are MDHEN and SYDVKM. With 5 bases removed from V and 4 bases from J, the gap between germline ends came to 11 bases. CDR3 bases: TGTGCCAGCAGTCCGCCGGACAGCTATGGCTACACCTTC. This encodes CASSPPDSYGYTF.

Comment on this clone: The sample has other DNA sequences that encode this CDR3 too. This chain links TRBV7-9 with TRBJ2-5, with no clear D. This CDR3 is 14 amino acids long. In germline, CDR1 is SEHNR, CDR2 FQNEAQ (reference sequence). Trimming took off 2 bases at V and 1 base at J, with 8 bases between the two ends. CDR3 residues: CASSLSQVQETQYF. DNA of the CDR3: TGTGCCAGCAGCTTATCCCAGGTCCAAGAGACCCAGTACTTC.

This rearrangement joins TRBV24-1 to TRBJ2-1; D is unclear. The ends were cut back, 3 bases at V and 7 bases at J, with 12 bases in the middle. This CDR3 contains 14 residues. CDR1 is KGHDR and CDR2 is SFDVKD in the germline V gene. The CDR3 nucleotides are TGTGCCACCAGTGATATAGCTTTAGGAAATGAGCAGTTCTTC. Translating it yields CATSDIALGNEQFF.

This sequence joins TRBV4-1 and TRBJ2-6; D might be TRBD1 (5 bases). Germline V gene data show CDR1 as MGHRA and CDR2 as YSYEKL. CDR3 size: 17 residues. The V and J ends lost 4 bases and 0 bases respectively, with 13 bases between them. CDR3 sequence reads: CASSRATESSGANVLTF. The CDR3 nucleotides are TGCGCCAGCAGCCGAGCGACAGAAAGCTCTGGGGCCAACGTCCTGACTTTC.

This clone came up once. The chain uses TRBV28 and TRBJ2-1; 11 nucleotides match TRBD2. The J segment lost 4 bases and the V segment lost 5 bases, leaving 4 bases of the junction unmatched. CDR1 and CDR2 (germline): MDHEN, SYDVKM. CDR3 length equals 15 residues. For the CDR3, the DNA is TGTGCCAGCAGTGGGAGGACTAGCGGGTACAATGAGCAGTTCTTC. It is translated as CASSGRTSGYNEQFF.

This chain's CDR3 is CASSLQDNQPQHF. CDR3 coding DNA: TGTGCCAGCAGCCTACAGGACAATCAGCCCCAGCATTTT. V is TRBV11-3 and J is TRBJ1-5, with a weak D call TRBD1 (5 bases). Germline lookup yields CDR1 SGHNT and CDR2 YENEEA. The CDR3 spans 13 residues. V lost 5 bases and J 3 bases, leaving 8 bases between the germline ends. Together with reference TRBV11-3 and TRBJ1-5, the CDR3 gives the full variable domain: EAGVVQSPRYKIIEKKQPVAFWCNPISGHNTLYWYLQNLGQGPELLIRYENEEAVDDSQLPKDRFSAERLKGVDSTLKIQPAELGDSAVYLCASSLQDNQPQHFGDGTRLSIL.

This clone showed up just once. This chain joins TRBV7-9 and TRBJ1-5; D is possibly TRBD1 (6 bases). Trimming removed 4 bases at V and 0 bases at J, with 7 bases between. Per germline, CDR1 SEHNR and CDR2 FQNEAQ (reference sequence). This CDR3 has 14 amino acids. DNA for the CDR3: TGTGCCAGCAGCTCGACAGGTAGCAATCAGCCCCAGCATTTT. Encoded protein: CASSSTGSNQPQHF. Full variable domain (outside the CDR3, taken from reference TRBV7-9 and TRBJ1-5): DTGVSQNPRHKITKRGQNVTFRCDPISEHNRLYWYRQTLGQGPEFLTYFQNEAQLEKSRLLSDRFSAERPKGSFSTLEIQRTEQGDSAMYLCASSSTGSNQPQHFGDGTRLSIL.

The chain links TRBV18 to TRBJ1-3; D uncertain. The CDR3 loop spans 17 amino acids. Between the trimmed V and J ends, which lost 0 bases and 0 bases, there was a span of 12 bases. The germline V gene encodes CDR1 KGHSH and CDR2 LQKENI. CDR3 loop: CASSPPLRGSSGNTIYF. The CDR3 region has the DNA TGTGCCAGCTCACCACCGTTGAGAGGGTCCTCTGGAAACACCATATATTTT.

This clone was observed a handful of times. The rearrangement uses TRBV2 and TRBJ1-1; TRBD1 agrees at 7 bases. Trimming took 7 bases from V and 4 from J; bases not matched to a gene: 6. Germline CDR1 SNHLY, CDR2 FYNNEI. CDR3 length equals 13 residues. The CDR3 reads CASTLTGSTEAFF. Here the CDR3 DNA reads TGTGCCAGCACCCTGACAGGGAGCACTGAAGCTTTCTTT. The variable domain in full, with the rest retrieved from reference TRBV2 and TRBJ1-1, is EPEVTQTPSHQVTQMGQEVILRCVPISNHLYFYWYRQILGQKVEFLVSFYNNEISEKSEIFDDQFSVERPDGSNFTLKIRSTKLEDSAMYFCASTLTGSTEAFFGQGTRLTVV.

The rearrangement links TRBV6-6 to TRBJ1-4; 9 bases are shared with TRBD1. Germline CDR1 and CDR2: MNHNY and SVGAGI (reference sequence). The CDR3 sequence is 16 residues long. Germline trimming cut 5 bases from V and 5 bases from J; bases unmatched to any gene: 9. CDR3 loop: CASSPSPGTGNEKLFF. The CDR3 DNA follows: TGTGCCAGCAGTCCATCCCCCGGGACAGGGAATGAAAAACTGTTTTTT.

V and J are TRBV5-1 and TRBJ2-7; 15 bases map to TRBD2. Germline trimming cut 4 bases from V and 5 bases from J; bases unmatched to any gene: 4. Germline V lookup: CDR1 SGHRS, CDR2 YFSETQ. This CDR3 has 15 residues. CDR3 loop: CASSRTSGRVHEQYF. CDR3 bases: TGCGCCAGCAGCAGGACTAGCGGGAGGGTCCACGAGCAGTACTTC.

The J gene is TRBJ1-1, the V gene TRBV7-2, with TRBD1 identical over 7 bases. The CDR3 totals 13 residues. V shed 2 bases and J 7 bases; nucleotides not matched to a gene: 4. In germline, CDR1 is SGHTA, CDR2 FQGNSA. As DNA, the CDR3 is TGTGCCAGCAGCTTAACAGGGGATGTTGAAGCTTTCTTT. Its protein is CASSLTGDVEAFF.

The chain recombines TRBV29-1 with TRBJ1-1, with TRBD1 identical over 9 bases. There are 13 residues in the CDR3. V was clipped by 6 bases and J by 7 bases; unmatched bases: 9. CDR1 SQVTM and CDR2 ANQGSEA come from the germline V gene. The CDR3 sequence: CSVVRGQGFEAFF. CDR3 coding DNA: TGCAGCGTGGTCAGGGGACAGGGCTTTGAAGCTTTCTTT.

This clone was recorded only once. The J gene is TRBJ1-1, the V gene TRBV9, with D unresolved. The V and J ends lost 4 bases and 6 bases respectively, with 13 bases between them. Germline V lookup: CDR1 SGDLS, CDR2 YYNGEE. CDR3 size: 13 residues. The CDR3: CASSTGNSAEAFF. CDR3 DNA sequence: TGTGCCAGCAGCACGGGGAATAGCGCTGAAGCTTTCTTT.

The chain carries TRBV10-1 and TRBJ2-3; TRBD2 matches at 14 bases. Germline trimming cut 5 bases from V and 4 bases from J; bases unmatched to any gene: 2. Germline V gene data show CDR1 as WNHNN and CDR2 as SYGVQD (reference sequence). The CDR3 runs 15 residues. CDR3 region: CASSLTSGRADTQYF. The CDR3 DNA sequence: TGCGCCAGCAGTTTGACTAGCGGGAGGGCAGATACGCAGTATTTT.

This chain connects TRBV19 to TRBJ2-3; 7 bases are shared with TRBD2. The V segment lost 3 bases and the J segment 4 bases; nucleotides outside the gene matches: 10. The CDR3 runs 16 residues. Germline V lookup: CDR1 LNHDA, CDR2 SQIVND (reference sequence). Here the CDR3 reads CASSMGGGSGPDTQYF. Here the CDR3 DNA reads TGTGCCAGTAGTATGGGAGGCGGGAGCGGGCCAGATACGCAGTATTTT.

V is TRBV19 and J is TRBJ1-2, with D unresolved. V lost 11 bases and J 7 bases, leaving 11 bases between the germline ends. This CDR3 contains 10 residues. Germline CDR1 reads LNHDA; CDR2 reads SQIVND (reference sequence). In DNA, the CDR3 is TGTGCCTCTACGGGTCTTGGCTACACCTTC. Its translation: CASTGLGYTF.

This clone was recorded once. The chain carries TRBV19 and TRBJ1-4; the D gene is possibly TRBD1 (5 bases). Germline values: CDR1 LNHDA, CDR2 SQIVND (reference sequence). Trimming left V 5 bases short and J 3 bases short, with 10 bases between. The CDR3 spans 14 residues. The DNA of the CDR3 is TGTGCCAGTAGTTCGGGGGACTCTAATGAAAAACTGTTTTTT. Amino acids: CASSSGDSNEKLFF.